This T cell receptor beta chain was identified in a study of blood T cells in healthy people across ages. This clonotype turned up a few times. There are 18 residues in the CDR3. The V segment lost 3 bases and the J segment 3 bases; nucleotides outside the gene matches: 12. Germline lookup yields CDR1 MDHEN and CDR2 SYDVKM. Sample-barcoded 5' priming and a J-beta primer mix drove a second PCR of about 6 to 11 cycles. Each CDR3 protein is one row after TCRdb ran MiXCR on the 5' RACE reads. The sample lists about 930,000 distinct CDR3 sequences, 29% occurring once. This sample also belongs to another study, concerning T cells of mothers and their children. From that study: Regardless of relatedness, pairs show thymic selection shaping TCR recombination output in a similar manner.

The V gene is TRBV28, the J gene TRBJ2-5; 11 nucleotides align to TRBD1. This clonotype was obtained from a woman aged 40 to 50 in good health. What was sequenced was blood. CDR3: CASSFPPGTGGWKETQYF. DNA of the CDR3: TGTGCCAGCAGTTTTCCCCCGGGGACAGGGGGTTGGAAAGAGACCCAGTACTTC.